These 5 T cell receptor beta chains originate from one sample sequenced in a study of CD8+ T cells in alopecia areata. After isolation, RNA underwent reverse transcription to generate cDNA as the sequencing template. Clones were read by immunoSEQ multiplex PCR, and TCRdb kept only the in-frame ones, dropping some. The sample consists of 210,000 or so clones, approximately 65% of them appearing once. The treatment: oral pan-JAK inhibitor, 5-10 mg twice daily. This specimen consisted of CD4+ T cells sorted from blood, obtained at approximately week 42, from a patient treated with tofacitinib. These receptors were obtained from a human donor with alopecia areata.

The chain couples TRBV18 to TRBJ1-1; D is undetermined. The length of the CDR3 is 15 residues. Germline assignment: CDR1 KGHSH and CDR2 LQKENI. Trimming left V 3 bases short and J 2 bases short, with 13 bases between. This CDR3 reads CASSPSRTENTEAFF. The CDR3 DNA is TGTGCCAGCTCACCTAGTCGGACTGAAAACACTGAAGCTTTCTTT.

V usage is TRBV14 and J usage is TRBJ2-7; D call uncertain. The CDR3 has 12 amino acids. The V end lost 1 base, the J end lost 9 bases, and 10 bases lay between the germline ends. Germline V CDR1 and CDR2: SGHDN, FVKESK. CDR3 residues: CASSQAQTGQYF. Here the CDR3 DNA reads TGTGCCAGCAGCCAAGCACAGACGGGGCAGTACTTC.

The table lists this clone with a count of one. This chain joins TRBV27 and TRBJ1-1, with D hard to call. This CDR3 contains 15 residues. Germline lookup yields CDR1 MNHEY and CDR2 SMNVEV (reference sequence). V gave up 5 bases and J gave up 1 base, with 14 bases separating them. CDR3 region: CASSTSPAGNTEAFF. CDR3 nucleotides: TGTGCCAGCAGTACATCCCCCGCTGGGAACACTGAAGCTTTCTTT.

This rearrangement joins TRBV7-2 to TRBJ1-5; D call uncertain. The CDR3 sequence is 12 residues long. CDR1 and CDR2 from the germline V gene are SGHTA and FQGNSA. Trimming cost V 2 bases and J 9 bases, with 8 bases left between them. The DNA of the CDR3 is TGTGCCAGCAGCTTAAGTGGCAGGCCCCAGCATTTT. Encoded protein: CASSLSGRPQHF. Together with reference TRBV7-2 and TRBJ1-5, the CDR3 gives the full variable domain: GAGVSQSPSNKVTEKGKDVELRCDPISGHTALYWYRQSLGQGLEFLIYFQGNSAPDKSGLPSDRFSAERTGGSVSTLTIQRTQQEDSAVYLCASSLSGRPQHFGDGTRLSIL.

The chain is built from TRBV19 and TRBJ2-1; TRBD1 might be the D (5 bases). CDR1 LNHDA and CDR2 SQIVND come from the germline V gene (reference sequence). This CDR3 region has 12 residues. V lost 4 bases and J 7 bases, leaving 8 bases between the germline ends. CDR3 nucleotide sequence: TGTGCCAGTAGTACAGGGATAAATGAGCAGTTCTTC. Its protein is CASSTGINEQFF.